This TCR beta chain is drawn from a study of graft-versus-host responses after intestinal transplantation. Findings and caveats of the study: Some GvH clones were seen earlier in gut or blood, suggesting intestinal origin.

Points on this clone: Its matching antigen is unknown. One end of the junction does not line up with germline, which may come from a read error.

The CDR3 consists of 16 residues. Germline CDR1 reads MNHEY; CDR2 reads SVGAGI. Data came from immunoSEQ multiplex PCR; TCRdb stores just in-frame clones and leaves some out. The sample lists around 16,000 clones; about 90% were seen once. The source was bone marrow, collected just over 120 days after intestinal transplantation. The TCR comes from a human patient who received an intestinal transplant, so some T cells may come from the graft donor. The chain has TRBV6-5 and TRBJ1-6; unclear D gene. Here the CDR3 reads CASSYSLRVNKSPLHF. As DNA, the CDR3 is TGTGCCAGCAGTTACTCGCTCCGTGTTAATAAGTCACCCCTCCACTTT.